This T cell receptor (beta chain) originates from a study of T cell changes during pregnancy in multiple sclerosis. The repertoire was sequenced with immunoSEQ multiplex PCR; TCRdb's copy has only in-frame clones and lacks some. There are some 30,000 clones in the sample; over 80% occur only once, and approximately 7.9% lies in the top ten. Germline values: CDR1 SGHDT, CDR2 YYEEEE. The CDR3 is 14 residues long. The ends were cut back, 1 base at V and 3 bases at J, with 8 bases in the middle. The V call is TRBV5-6, the J call TRBJ1-5; D not resolved. The material sequenced was CD8+ T cells from peripheral blood mononuclear cells, taken before pregnancy. The sequence derives from a female donor with multiple sclerosis, enrolled in a pregnancy study. CDR3 in amino acids: CASSLSPYNQPQHF. CDR3 nucleotides: TGTGCCAGCAGCTTGTCTCCCTACAATCAGCCCCAGCATTTT.